This is a list of T cell receptor beta chains from one sample in a study of post-analysis software for immune sequencing data. TCRdb re-analysed the PCR reads in MiXCR, keeping a single row per CDR3 protein. The sample contains about half a million distinct CDR3 sequences, around 34% of which appear only once. Sequences were obtained from blood. The receptors originated from a girl younger than 18 with multiple sclerosis. Each CDR3 is given with its conserved first and last residue. D genes are given only for firm matches. Clone size is shown for a subset of rows, as once, few, many or a class of expanded clone.

TRBD2	.	TRBV4-1	TRBJ2-7	CACGGPYEQYF	TGCGCCTGCGGGGGGCCTTACGAGCAGTACTTC
.	.	TRBV20-1	TRBJ2-1	CSAVGLRQGDEQFF	TGCAGTGCCGTCGGACTCCGACAAGGTGATGAGCAGTTCTTC
.	few	TRBV7-2	TRBJ1-2	CASSLLMGGYTF	TGTGCCAGCAGCTTATTGATGGGGGGCTACACCTTC
.	.	TRBV29-1	TRBJ1-2	CSAADSNYGYTF	TGCAGCGCCGCGGACAGTAACTATGGCTACACCTTC
.	few	TRBV28	TRBJ1-2	CASSFPGEDYGYTF	TGTGCCAGCAGTTTCCCAGGGGAGGACTATGGCTACACCTTC
.	few	TRBV9	TRBJ1-6	CASSVGGNGPLHF	TGTGCCAGCAGCGTCGGGGGAAATGGGCCCCTCCACTTT
.	.	TRBV9	TRBJ2-7	CASSASGEEQYF	TGTGCCAGCAGCGCCTCAGGGGAAGAGCAGTACTTC
.	few	TRBV6-6	TRBJ2-5	CASSYHLGMETQYF	TGTGCCAGCAGTTACCACCTAGGAATGGAGACCCAGTACTTC
.	.	TRBV29-1	TRBJ1-1	CSVATGSTNTEAFF	TGCAGCGTTGCGACGGGCAGTACTAACACTGAAGCTTTCTTT
TRBD1	.	TRBV29-1	TRBJ2-5	CSTQDRGKRQYF	TGCAGCACTCAGGACAGGGGCAAGAGGCAGTACTTC
.	few	TRBV4-1	TRBJ2-3	CASSPYRDFADTQYF	TGCGCCAGCAGCCCGTACAGAGATTTTGCAGATACGCAGTATTTT
.	.	TRBV3-1	TRBJ2-3	CASSPPGRGGADTQYF	TGTGCCAGCAGCCCACCGGGCAGGGGTGGCGCAGATACGCAGTATTTT
.	few	TRBV5-1	TRBJ2-3	CASSYTAGGGADTQYF	TGCGCCAGCAGTTATACTGCTGGGGGCGGGGCAGATACGCAGTATTTT
.	once	TRBV6-5	TRBJ2-1	CASRGGGAYNEQFF	TGTGCCAGCAGGGGGGGGGGCGCCTACAATGAGCAGTTCTTC
.	.	TRBV20-1	TRBJ1-1	CSARGGVNTEAFF	TGCAGTGCAAGAGGGGGAGTGAATACTGAAGCTTTCTTT
TRBD2	once	TRBV20-1	TRBJ2-7	CSARYRLAGRYEQYF	TGCAGTGCTAGGTATAGGCTAGCGGGGCGCTACGAGCAGTACTTC
.	few	TRBV15	TRBJ2-4	CATSRGQLAAEQYF	TGTGCCACCAGCAGAGGCCAATTGGCAGCAGAGCAGTACTTC
TRBD1	.	TRBV4-1	TRBJ2-4	CASRSRTGKNIQYF	TGCGCCAGCAGGAGTCGGACAGGGAAAAACATTCAGTACTTC
TRBD1	.	TRBV7-9	TRBJ2-7	CASSEPGQPYEQYF	TGTGCCAGCAGCGAACCGGGACAGCCCTACGAGCAGTACTTC
.	.	TRBV5-1	TRBJ1-4	CASSTDGATTNEKLFF	TGCGCCAGCAGCACTGACGGAGCCACAACTAATGAAAAACTGTTTTTT
.	.	TRBV3-1	TRBJ1-2	CASSHETAFYGYTF	TGTGCCAGCAGCCATGAAACAGCGTTCTATGGCTACACCTTC
.	.	TRBV6-5	TRBJ2-5	CASSFDGTKQTQYF	TGTGCCAGCAGTTTCGACGGGACAAAACAGACCCAGTACTTC
.	.	TRBV12-3/TRBV12-4	TRBJ1-1	CASSFPYTEAFF	TGTGCCAGCAGTTTTCCGTACACTGAAGCTTTCTTT
.	few	TRBV13	TRBJ2-7	CASSPGFRLDEQYF	TGTGCCAGCAGCCCAGGGTTCCGGTTGGACGAGCAGTACTTC
.	once	TRBV7-2	TRBJ1-2	CASTPLKILGHGYTF	TGTGCCAGCACCCCCTTGAAAATACTCGGACATGGCTACACCTTC
.	few	TRBV5-6	TRBJ2-5	CASSVHRVMETQYF	TGTGCCAGCAGCGTCCACAGGGTGATGGAGACCCAGTACTTC
.	once	TRBV29-1	TRBJ1-1	CSVDRQLNTEAFF	TGCAGCGTGGACAGACAGCTGAACACTGAAGCTTTCTTT
.	few	TRBV11-2	TRBJ2-5	CASSFDQYRETQYF	TGTGCCAGCAGCTTCGACCAGTATCGAGAGACCCAGTACTTC